The 10 T cell receptor beta chains below come from one sample, sequenced in a study of immune characteristics of hereditary and idiopathic chronic pancreatitis. Measured with immunoSEQ multiplex PCR; TCRdb has only the in-frame clones, and not every one. The sample has roughly 13,000 clones, less than 75% seen once. The pancreas tissue came from patients undergoing total pancreatectomy with islet autotransplantation. Sequenced sample: pancreas tissue with hereditary chronic pancreatitis. These receptors originate from a human donor with chronic pancreatitis.

The chain uses TRBV9 and TRBJ2-1; maybe TRBD2 (5 bases). The CDR3 extends over 17 amino acids. Between the trimmed V and J ends, which lost 0 bases and 2 bases, there was a span of 15 bases. Germline CDR1 reads SGDLS; CDR2 reads YYNGEE. The CDR3 DNA reads as TGTGCCAGCAGCGTAGGACCCGAGGGCCCACCCTACAATGAGCAGTTCTTC. Protein: CASSVGPEGPPYNEQFF.

This clone was counted between two and nine times. CDR3 nucleotides: TGTGCCAGCAGTGAAGGTCTAGCGGGAGGGACTGAGCAGTTCTTC. Translating gives CASSEGLAGGTEQFF. This chain links TRBV6-4 with TRBJ2-1, with 12 bases lining up with TRBD2. The CDR3 contains 15 residues. The V segment lost 3 bases and the J segment 9 bases; nucleotides outside the gene matches: 6. Germline loops: CDR1 MRHNA, CDR2 SNTAGT.

The chain combines TRBV15 with TRBJ1-1; D unclear. V shed 0 bases and J shed 11 bases, with 10 bases lying between them. The CDR3 is made up of 12 amino acids. CDR1 and CDR2 from the germline V gene are LNHNV and YYDKDF (reference sequence). CDR3 in DNA: TGTGCCACCAGCAGAGATGTCACACAGGCTTTCTTT. It is translated as CATSRDVTQAFF.

This chain joins TRBV6-5 and TRBJ1-2; 7 positions agree with TRBD1. The trim removed 6 bases at V and 7 bases at J, leaving 11 bases unmatched. CDR1 MNHEY and CDR2 SVGAGI come from the germline V gene. This CDR3 contains 14 residues. In nucleotides, the CDR3 is TGTGCCAGCAGCCGACTGGGAGGGGGCAGTGGCTACACCTTC. Its translation is CASSRLGGGSGYTF.

The chain has TRBV28 and TRBJ1-2; no firm D call. Germline lookup yields CDR1 MDHEN and CDR2 SYDVKM. The CDR3 loop spans 13 amino acids. The V end lost 3 bases, the J end lost 0 bases, and 5 bases lay between the germline ends. CDR3 amino acids: CASSFGTNYGYTF. CDR3 nucleotides: TGTGCCAGCAGTTTCGGGACTAACTATGGCTACACCTTC.

The V and J genes are TRBV3-1 (or the pseudogene TRBV3-2) and TRBJ2-3, with 8 bases aligning to TRBD2. CDR1 and CDR2 (germline): LGHDT, YNNKEL (reference sequence). The V segment lost 4 bases and the J segment 6 bases; nucleotides outside the gene matches: 12. The CDR3 length is 16 residues. This CDR3 reads CASSPLAAFPSDTQYF. The CDR3 DNA sequence: TGTGCCAGCAGCCCACTAGCGGCCTTTCCCTCCGATACGCAGTATTTT.

DNA of the CDR3: TGTGCCAGCAGCTTACAGGGGGCTAACTATGGCTACACCTTC. This translates into CASSLQGANYGYTF. The chain is built from TRBV7-2 and TRBJ1-2, with 7 bases fitting TRBD1. V shed 2 bases, J shed 0 bases, and the junction held 0 bases outside the gene matches. The CDR3 has 14 residues. Germline-derived CDR1 and CDR2 are SGHTA and FQGNSA.

J is TRBJ2-5 and V is TRBV27; tentative D call: TRBD1 (5 bases). Per germline, CDR1 MNHEY and CDR2 SMNVEV (reference sequence). V gave up 5 bases and J gave up 1 base, with 11 bases separating them. The CDR3 length is 14 residues. The CDR3 nucleotides read TGTGCCAGCAGTAAACAGGTAGCCCAAGAGACCCAGTACTTC. As protein: CASSKQVAQETQYF.

The CDR3 here is CASSQDPSGSPYNEQFF. DNA of the CDR3: TGTGCCAGCAGCCAAGATCCTAGCGGGAGTCCCTACAATGAGCAGTTCTTC. The chain links TRBV4-2 to TRBJ2-1, with TRBD2 identical over 10 bases. The junction had 4 bases not matched to a gene; V was cut back by 0 bases and J by 2 bases. Germline loops: CDR1 LGHNA, CDR2 YNFKEQ. The CDR3 runs 17 residues.

In its sample, this clone was seen a few times. The chain couples TRBV11-3 to TRBJ2-2; D may be TRBD1 (6 bases). V lost 6 bases, J lost 4 bases, and 12 bases lay in between. The germline CDR1 and CDR2 sequences are SGHNT and YENEEA. CDR3 length: 14 residues. Here the CDR3 reads CASSQNRVTGELFF. DNA for the CDR3: TGTGCCAGCAGTCAAAACAGGGTCACCGGGGAGCTGTTTTTT. The variable domain in full, with the rest retrieved from reference TRBV11-3 and TRBJ2-2, is EAGVVQSPRYKIIEKKQPVAFWCNPISGHNTLYWYLQNLGQGPELLIRYENEEAVDDSQLPKDRFSAERLKGVDSTLKIQPAELGDSAVYLCASSQNRVTGELFFGEGSRLTVL.